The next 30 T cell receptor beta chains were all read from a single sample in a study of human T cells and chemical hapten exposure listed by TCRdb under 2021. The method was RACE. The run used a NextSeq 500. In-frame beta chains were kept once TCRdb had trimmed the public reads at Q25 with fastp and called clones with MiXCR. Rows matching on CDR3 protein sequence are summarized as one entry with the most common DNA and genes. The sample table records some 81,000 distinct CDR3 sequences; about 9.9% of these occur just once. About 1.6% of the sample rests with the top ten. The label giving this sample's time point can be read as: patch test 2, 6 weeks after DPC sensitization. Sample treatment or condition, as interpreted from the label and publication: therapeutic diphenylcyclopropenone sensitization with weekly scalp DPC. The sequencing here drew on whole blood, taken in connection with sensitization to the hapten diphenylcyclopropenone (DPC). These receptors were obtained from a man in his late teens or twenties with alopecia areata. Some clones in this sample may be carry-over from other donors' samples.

CDR3 sequence reads: CSVVDREQFF. In DNA form, the CDR3 reads TGCAGCGTTGTAGACCGTGAGCAGTTCTTC. The J gene is TRBJ2-1, the V gene TRBV29-1, with D hard to call. V was trimmed by 4 bases and J by 9 bases, leaving 7 bases between them. The CDR3 length is 10 residues. Germline CDR1 and CDR2: SQVTM and ANQGSEA.

The CDR3 spells CASSPPDEHTIYF. The CDR3 nucleotides read TGTGCCAGCTCACCCCCGGACGAACACACCATATATTTT. The chain links TRBV18 to TRBJ1-3; D call uncertain. The CDR3 is 13 amino acids. Germline CDR1 and CDR2: KGHSH and LQKENI. Trimming shortened V by 3 bases and J by 8 bases, and 11 bases separated the two germline ends.

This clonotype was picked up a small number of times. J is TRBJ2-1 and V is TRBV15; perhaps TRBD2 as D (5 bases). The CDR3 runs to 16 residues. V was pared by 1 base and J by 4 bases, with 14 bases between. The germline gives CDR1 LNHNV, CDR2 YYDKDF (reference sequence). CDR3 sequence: CATSRGSERGYNEQFF. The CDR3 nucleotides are TGTGCCACCAGCAGAGGAAGCGAACGGGGATACAATGAGCAGTTCTTC.

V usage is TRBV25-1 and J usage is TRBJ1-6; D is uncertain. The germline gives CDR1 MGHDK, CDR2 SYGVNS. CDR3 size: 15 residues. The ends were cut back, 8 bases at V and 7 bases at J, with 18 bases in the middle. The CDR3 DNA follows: TGTGCCAGCGCCGACACCTACAGCGCCAATTCACCCCTCCACTTT. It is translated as CASADTYSANSPLHF.

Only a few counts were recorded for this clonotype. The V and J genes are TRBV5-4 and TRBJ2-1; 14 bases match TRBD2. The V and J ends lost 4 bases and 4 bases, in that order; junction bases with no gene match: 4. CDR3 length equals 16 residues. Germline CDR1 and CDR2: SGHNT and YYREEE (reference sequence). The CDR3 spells CASSRRTSGGYNEQFF. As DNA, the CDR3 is TGTGCCAGCAGCAGACGGACTAGCGGGGGGTACAATGAGCAGTTCTTC.

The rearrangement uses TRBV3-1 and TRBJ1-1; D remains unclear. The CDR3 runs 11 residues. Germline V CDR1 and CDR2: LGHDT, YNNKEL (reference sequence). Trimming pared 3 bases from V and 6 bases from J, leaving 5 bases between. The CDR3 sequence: CASSQTSEAFF. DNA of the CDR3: TGTGCCAGCAGCCAGACGTCTGAAGCTTTCTTT. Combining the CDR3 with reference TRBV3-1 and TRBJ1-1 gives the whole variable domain DTAVSQTPKYLVTQMGNDKSIKCEQNLGHDTMYWYKQDSKKFLKIMFSYNNKELIINETVPNRFSPKSPDKAHLNLHINSLELGDSAVYFCASSQTSEAFFGQGTRLTVV.

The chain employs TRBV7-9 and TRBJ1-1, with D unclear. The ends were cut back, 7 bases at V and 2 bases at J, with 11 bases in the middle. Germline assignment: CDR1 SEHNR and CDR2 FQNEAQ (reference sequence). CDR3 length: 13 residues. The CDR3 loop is CASTSVTNTEAFF. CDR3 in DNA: TGTGCCAGCACCTCGGTGACTAACACTGAAGCTTTCTTT. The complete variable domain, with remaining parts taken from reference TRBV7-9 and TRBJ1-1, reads DTGVSQNPRHKITKRGQNVTFRCDPISEHNRLYWYRQTLGQGPEFLTYFQNEAQLEKSRLLSDRFSAERPKGSFSTLEIQRTEQGDSAMYLCASTSVTNTEAFFGQGTRLTVV.

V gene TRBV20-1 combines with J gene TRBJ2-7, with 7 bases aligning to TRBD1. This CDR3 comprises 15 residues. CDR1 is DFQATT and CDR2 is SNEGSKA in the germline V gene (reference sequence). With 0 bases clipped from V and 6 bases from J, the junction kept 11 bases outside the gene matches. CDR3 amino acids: CSARDSGTVPIEQYF. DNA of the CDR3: TGCAGTGCTAGAGACTCCGGGACAGTCCCCATCGAGCAGTACTTC.

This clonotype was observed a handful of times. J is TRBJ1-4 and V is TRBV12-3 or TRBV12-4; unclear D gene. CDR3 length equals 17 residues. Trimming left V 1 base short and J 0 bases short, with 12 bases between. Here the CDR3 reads CASSLEASISTNEKLFF. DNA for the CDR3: TGTGCCAGCAGTTTAGAGGCCTCTATCTCAACTAATGAAAAACTGTTTTTT.

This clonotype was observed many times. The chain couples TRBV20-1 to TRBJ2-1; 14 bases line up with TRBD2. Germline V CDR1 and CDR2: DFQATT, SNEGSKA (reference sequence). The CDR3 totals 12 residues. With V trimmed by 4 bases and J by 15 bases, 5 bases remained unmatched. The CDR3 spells CSATTSGGAWFF. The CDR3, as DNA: TGCAGTGCTACGACTAGCGGGGGGGCGTGGTTCTTC.

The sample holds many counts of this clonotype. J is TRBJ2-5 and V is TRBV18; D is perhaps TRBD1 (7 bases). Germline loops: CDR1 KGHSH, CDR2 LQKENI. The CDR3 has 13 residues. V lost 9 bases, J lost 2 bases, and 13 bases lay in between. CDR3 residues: CASAGTEQETQYF. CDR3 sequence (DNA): TGTGCCAGTGCGGGGACAGAACAAGAGACCCAGTACTTC.

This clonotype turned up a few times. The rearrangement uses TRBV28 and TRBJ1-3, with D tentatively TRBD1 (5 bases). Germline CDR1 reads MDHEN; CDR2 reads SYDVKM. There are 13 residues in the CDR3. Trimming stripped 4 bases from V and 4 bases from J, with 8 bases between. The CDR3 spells CASSSDRGNTIYF. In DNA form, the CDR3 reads TGTGCCAGCAGTTCTGACAGAGGAAACACCATATATTTT.

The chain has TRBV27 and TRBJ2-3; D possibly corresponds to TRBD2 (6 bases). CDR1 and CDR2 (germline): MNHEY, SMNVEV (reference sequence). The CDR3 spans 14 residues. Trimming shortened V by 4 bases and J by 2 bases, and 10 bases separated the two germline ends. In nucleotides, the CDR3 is TGTGCCAGCAGTTCGGGACTGATCACAGATACGCAGTATTTT. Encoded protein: CASSSGLITDTQYF.

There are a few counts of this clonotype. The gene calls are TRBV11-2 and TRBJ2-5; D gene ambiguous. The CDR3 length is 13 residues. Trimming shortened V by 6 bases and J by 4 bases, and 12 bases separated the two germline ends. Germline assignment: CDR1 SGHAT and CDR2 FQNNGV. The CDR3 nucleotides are TGTGCCAGCAGACTGCTCGGACGAGAGACCCAGTACTTC. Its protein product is CASRLLGRETQYF.

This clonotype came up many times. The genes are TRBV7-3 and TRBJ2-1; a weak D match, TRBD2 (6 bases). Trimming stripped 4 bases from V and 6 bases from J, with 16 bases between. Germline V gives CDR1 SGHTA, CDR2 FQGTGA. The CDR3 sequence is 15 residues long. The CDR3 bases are TGTGCCAGCAGCTCCCTTGCGCGGGGCGGCAATGAGCAGTTCTTC. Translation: CASSSLARGGNEQFF.

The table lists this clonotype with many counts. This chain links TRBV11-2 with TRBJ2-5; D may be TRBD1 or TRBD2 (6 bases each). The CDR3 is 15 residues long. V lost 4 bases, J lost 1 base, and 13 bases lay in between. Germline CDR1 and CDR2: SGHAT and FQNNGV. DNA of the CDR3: TGTGCCAGCAGCTCGCGGGACACTCTCCAAGAGACCCAGTACTTC. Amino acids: CASSSRDTLQETQYF.

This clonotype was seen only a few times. The chain's CDR3 is CASSEYDRGETQYF. In DNA, the CDR3 is TGTGCCAGCAGTGAATACGACCGAGGAGAGACCCAGTACTTC. The chain has TRBV2 and TRBJ2-5; D unclear. The CDR3 extends over 14 amino acids. Germline-derived CDR1 and CDR2 are SNHLY and FYNNEI. V lost 2 bases and J lost 4, with 11 bases in between.

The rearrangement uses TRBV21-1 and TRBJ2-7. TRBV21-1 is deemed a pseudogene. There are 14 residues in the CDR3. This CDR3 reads CASSKGTGSHEQYV. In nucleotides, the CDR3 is TGTGCCAGCAGCAAAGGGACGGGTTCCCACGAGCAGTACGTC.

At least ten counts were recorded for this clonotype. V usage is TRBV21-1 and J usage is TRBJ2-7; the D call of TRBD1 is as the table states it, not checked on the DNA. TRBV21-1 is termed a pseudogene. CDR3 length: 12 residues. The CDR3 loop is CASGSTGSEQYV. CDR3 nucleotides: TGTGCCAGCGGATCGACAGGGAGCGAGCAGTACGTC.

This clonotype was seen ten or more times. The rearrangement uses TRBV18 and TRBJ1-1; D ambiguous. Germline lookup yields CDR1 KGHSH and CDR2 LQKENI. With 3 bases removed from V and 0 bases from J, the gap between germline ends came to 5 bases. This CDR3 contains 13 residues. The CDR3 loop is CASSPGMNTEAFF. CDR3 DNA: TGTGCCAGCTCACCTGGGATGAACACTGAAGCTTTCTTT.

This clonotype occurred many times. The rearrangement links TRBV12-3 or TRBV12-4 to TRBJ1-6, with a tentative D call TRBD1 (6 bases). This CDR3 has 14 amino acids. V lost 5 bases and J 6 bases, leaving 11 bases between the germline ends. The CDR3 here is CASSVGTPNSPLHF. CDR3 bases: TGTGCCAGCAGTGTCGGGACACCTAATTCACCCCTCCACTTT.

CDR3 nucleotides: TGTGCCACCAGCAGGGAAAGAGGGGCGAACACTGAAGCTTTCTTT. This sequence encodes CATSRERGANTEAFF. The rearrangement joins TRBV15 to TRBJ1-1, with a weak D call TRBD1 (5 bases). The CDR3 has 15 amino acids. Germline CDR1 is LNHNV and CDR2 is YYDKDF (reference sequence). The ends were cut back, 3 bases at V and 1 base at J, with 12 bases in the middle.

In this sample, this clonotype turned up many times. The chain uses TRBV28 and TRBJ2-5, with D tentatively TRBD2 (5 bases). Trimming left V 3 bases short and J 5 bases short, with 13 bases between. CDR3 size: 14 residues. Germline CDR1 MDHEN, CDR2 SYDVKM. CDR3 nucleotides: TGTGCCAGCAGTTTTCAGCCCTCGGGGGAGACCCAGTACTTC. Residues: CASSFQPSGETQYF.

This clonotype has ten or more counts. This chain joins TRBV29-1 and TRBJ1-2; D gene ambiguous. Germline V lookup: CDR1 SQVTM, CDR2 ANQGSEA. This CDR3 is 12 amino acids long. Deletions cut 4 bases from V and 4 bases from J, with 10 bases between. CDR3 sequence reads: CSVAAALYGYTF. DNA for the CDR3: TGCAGCGTTGCTGCAGCTCTCTATGGCTACACCTTC.

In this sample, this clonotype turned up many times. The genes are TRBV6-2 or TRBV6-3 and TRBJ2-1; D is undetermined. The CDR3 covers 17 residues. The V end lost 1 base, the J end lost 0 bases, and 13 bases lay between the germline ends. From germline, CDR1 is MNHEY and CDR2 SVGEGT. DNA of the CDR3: TGTGCCAGCAGTTACTTAACAACTCGATTCTCCTACAATGAGCAGTTCTTC. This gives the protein CASSYLTTRFSYNEQFF.

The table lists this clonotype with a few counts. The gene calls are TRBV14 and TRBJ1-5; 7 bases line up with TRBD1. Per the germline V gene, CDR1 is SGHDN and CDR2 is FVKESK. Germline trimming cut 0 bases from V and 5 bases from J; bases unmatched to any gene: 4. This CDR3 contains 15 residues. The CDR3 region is CASSQDLQGDQPQHF. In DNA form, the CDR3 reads TGTGCCAGCAGCCAAGATTTGCAGGGGGATCAGCCCCAGCATTTT.

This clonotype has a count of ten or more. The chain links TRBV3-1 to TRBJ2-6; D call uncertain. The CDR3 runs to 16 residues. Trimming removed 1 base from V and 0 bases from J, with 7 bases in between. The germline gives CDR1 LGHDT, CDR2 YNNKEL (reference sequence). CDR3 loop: CASSQVGGSGANVLTF. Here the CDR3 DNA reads TGTGCCAGCAGCCAAGTTGGTGGCTCTGGGGCCAACGTCCTGACTTTC.

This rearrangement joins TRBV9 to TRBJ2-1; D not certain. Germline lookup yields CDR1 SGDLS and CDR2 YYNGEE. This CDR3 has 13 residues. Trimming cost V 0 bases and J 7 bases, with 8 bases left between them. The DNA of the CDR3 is TGTGCCAGCAGCGTAGATCTTAATAATGAGCAGTTCTTC. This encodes CASSVDLNNEQFF.

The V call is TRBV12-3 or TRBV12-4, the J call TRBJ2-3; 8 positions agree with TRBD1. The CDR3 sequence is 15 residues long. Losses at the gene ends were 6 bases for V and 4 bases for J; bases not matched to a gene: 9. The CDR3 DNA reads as TGTGCCAGCAGGGTCTGGACAGGGTCGGCAGATACGCAGTATTTT. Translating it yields CASRVWTGSADTQYF.

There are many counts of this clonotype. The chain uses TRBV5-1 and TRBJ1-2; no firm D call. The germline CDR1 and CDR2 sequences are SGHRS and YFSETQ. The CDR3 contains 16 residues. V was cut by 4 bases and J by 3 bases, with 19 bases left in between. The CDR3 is CASSPPPGYEDYGYTF. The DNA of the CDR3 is TGCGCCAGCAGCCCGCCGCCCGGGTATGAAGACTATGGCTACACCTTC.